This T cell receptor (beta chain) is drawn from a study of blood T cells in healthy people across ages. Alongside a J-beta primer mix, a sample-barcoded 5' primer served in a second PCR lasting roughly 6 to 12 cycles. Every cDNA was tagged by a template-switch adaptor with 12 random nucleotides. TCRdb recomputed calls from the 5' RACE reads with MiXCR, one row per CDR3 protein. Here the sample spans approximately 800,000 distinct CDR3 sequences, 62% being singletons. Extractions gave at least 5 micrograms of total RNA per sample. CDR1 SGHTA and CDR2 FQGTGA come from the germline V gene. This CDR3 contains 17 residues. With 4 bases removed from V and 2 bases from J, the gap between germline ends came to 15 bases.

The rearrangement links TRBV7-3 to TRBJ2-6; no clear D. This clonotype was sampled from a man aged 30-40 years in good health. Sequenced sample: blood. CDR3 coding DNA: TGTGCCAGCAGCTGGCTCGGCGGCCAACCTGGGGCCAACGTCCTGACTTTC. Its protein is CASSWLGGQPGANVLTF.